The source of this TCR beta chain is a study of T-cell memory formation after mild COVID-19. Findings and caveats of the study: Mostly located in CM and EM were contracting CD4+ clones, with contracting CD8+ clones located in EMRA.

As regards this clonotype: No antigen is known for it.

The length of the CDR3 is 17 residues. Trimming left V 1 base short and J 1 base short, with 17 bases between. With constant-segment primers, 5'RACE yielded cDNA libraries of TCR alpha and TCR beta that carried sample barcodes and UMIs. TCRdb re-called the 5' RACE reads through MiXCR, storing one row per CDR3 protein. The sample records about 430,000 distinct CDR3 sequences, approximately 24% being singletons. The chain couples TRBV12-3 or TRBV12-4 to TRBJ2-7; a weak D match, TRBD1 (6 bases). The specimen was PBMCs or a T cell subset sorted from them (not recorded which). The clonotype originates from an adult woman who had mild COVID-19 (a few samples of this study predate the infection). Cell type and time point are not known. DNA for the CDR3: TGTGCCAGCAGTTTAGGGTTAGGGGCAGGGGCTTCCTACGAGCAGTACTTC. Amino acid sequence: CASSLGLGAGASYEQYF.